This TCR beta chain was sequenced during a study of T cell repertoires in cytomegalovirus infection. Whole-study context: Signatures in public TCR beta sequences pointed to both CMV infection and matching HLA type.

This clonotype was recorded at least ten times. As yet, its antigen is unknown. The CDR3 runs 17 residues. Trimming removed 2 bases from V and 3 bases from J; junction bases left unmatched: 7. Germline lookup yields CDR1 SEHNR and CDR2 FQNEAQ (reference sequence). TCRdb reanalysed the reads using MiXCR and keeps one entry per CDR3 protein. The sample has approximately 500,000 distinct CDR3 sequences, about 11% seen once. Findings of the study overall: The cumulative frequency of public TCR beta families identified carriers of CMV plus the relevant HLA.

Material for sequencing was PBMCs. This receptor was obtained from a human donor in good health (CMV status not recorded). Some clones in this sample may be carry-over from other donors' samples. This rearrangement joins TRBV7-9 to TRBJ2-3, with 11 nucleotides matching TRBD1. The CDR3, as DNA: TGTGCCAGCAGCTTACCCCGAGGACAGGGGGCAACAGATACGCAGTATTTT. It yields the protein CASSLPRGQGATDTQYF.